One sample yielded the 23 T cell receptor beta chains listed below, sequenced in a study of radiotherapy plus CTLA-4 blockade in lung cancer. Profiled with immunoSEQ multiplex PCR; TCRdb holds only in-frame clones, not every one. The sample yields some 87,000 clones, about four fifths seen once. Sequenced material: peripheral blood, taken from a patient treated with radiotherapy plus ipilimumab. The receptors originated from a human donor with non-small cell lung cancer that progressed on radiotherapy plus ipilimumab.

The gene calls are TRBV4-1 and TRBJ2-7; the D gene is possibly TRBD1 (6 bases). Trimming removed 2 bases at V and 2 bases at J, with 13 bases between. Germline assignment: CDR1 MGHRA and CDR2 YSYEKL. The CDR3 covers 15 residues. The CDR3 sequence: CASSQTVAGAYEQYF. The CDR3 DNA reads TGCGCCAGCAGCCAAACGGTGGCAGGGGCCTACGAGCAGTACTTC.

The chain uses TRBV7-8 and TRBJ1-4; tentatively, D is TRBD1 (6 bases). This CDR3 region has 15 residues. Germline assignment: CDR1 SGHVS and CDR2 FQNEAQ. Between the trimmed V and J ends, which lost 2 bases and 3 bases, there was a span of 10 bases. CDR3 sequence: CASSLTGLANEKLFF. The CDR3 DNA reads TGTGCCAGCAGCTTAACAGGGTTGGCTAATGAAAAACTGTTTTTT. The full variable domain, completed using reference TRBV7-8 and TRBJ1-4, is GAGVSQSPRYKVAKRGQDVALRCDPISGHVSLFWYQQALGQGPEFLTYFQNEAQLDKSGLPSDRFFAERPEGSVSTLKIQRTQQEDSAVYLCASSLTGLANEKLFFGSGTQLSVL.

This clone was observed a few times. The genes are TRBV7-6 and TRBJ2-2, with 7 bases fitting TRBD1. Trimming took 5 bases from V and 6 from J; bases not matched to a gene: 3. This CDR3 spans 13 amino acids. Germline V gene data show CDR1 as SGHVS and CDR2 as FNYEAQ. The CDR3 DNA reads as TGTGCCAGCAGCCCCGGGACAGCCGGGGAGCTGTTTTTT. Translating gives CASSPGTAGELFF.

The rearrangement joins TRBV7-9 to TRBJ2-1, with D hard to call. CDR3 length: 16 amino acids. From germline, CDR1 is SEHNR and CDR2 FQNEAQ (reference sequence). The ends were cut back, 2 bases at V and 3 bases at J, with 14 bases in the middle. The CDR3 region has the DNA TGTGCCAGCAGCTTAAGAAGCCCACCCAACTACAATGAGCAGTTCTTC. Translating it yields CASSLRSPPNYNEQFF.

The chain carries TRBV2 and TRBJ2-7, with TRBD2 as a possible D gene (5 bases). This CDR3 contains 11 residues. The germline V gene has CDR1 SNHLY and CDR2 FYNNEI. The V end lost 11 bases, the J end lost 0 bases, and 8 bases lay between the germline ends. The DNA of the CDR3 is TGTGCCGGAGGCCCCTCCTACGAGCAGTACTTC. It codes for CAGGPSYEQYF.

V usage is TRBV7-9 and J usage is TRBJ2-7; TRBD1 matches at 9 bases. Unmatched junction bases numbered 9, after V lost 5 bases and J lost 4 bases. The CDR3 is made up of 15 amino acids. CDR1 and CDR2 (germline): SEHNR, FQNEAQ (reference sequence). The CDR3 loop reads CASSPGQGKWYEQYF. CDR3 coding DNA: TGTGCCAGCAGCCCAGGACAGGGGAAGTGGTACGAGCAGTACTTC.

The genes are TRBV28 and TRBJ1-2; D perhaps matches TRBD1 (6 bases). CDR3 length: 14 residues. Germline CDR1 and CDR2: MDHEN and SYDVKM. Trimming removed 5 bases from V and 2 bases from J, with 12 bases in between. The CDR3 sequence: CASSTEGGNYGYTF. The CDR3 region has the DNA TGTGCCAGCAGTACGGAGGGGGGGAACTATGGCTACACCTTC.

The CDR3 coding sequence is TGTGCCAGCAGCCGCGGACAGCCTGTGGGGGAGCAGTACTTC. Translated, it gives CASSRGQPVGEQYF. The chain is built from TRBV5-4 and TRBJ2-7; D possibly corresponds to TRBD1 (6 bases). V lost 4 bases and J lost 7, with 18 bases in between. The length of the CDR3 is 14 residues. Germline CDR1 SGHNT, CDR2 YYREEE (reference sequence).

The V call is TRBV7-9, the J call TRBJ2-3; D not certain. Trimming shortened V by 1 base and J by 3 bases, and 8 bases separated the two germline ends. Germline CDR1 is SEHNR and CDR2 is FQNEAQ (reference sequence). The CDR3 is 14 amino acids. The CDR3 nucleotides read TGTGCCAGCAGCTTAGATCGGATAACAGATACGCAGTATTTT. It is translated as CASSLDRITDTQYF. Full variable domain (missing parts from reference TRBV7-9 and TRBJ2-3): DTGVSQNPRHKITKRGQNVTFRCDPISEHNRLYWYRQTLGQGPEFLTYFQNEAQLEKSRLLSDRFSAERPKGSFSTLEIQRTEQGDSAMYLCASSLDRITDTQYFGPGTRLTVL.

This clone was recorded once. The chain is built from TRBV11-3 and TRBJ1-1; D remains unclear. CDR1 SGHNT and CDR2 YENEEA come from the germline V gene. The CDR3 covers 15 residues. Trimming pared 6 bases from V and 4 bases from J, leaving 18 bases between. DNA for the CDR3: TGTGCCAGCAGTCAAAGATCCGGGGATCGCACTGAAGCTTTCTTT. Its translation is CASSQRSGDRTEAFF. The whole variable domain, remainder taken from reference TRBV11-3 and TRBJ1-1, is EAGVVQSPRYKIIEKKQPVAFWCNPISGHNTLYWYLQNLGQGPELLIRYENEEAVDDSQLPKDRFSAERLKGVDSTLKIQPAELGDSAVYLCASSQRSGDRTEAFFGQGTRLTVV.

This clone is classed as medium-sized. V and J are TRBV27 and TRBJ1-2; D not resolved. V dropped 5 bases and J dropped 4 bases, with 11 bases sitting between them. The CDR3 is 13 residues long. Germline assignment: CDR1 MNHEY and CDR2 SMNVEV (reference sequence). The CDR3 DNA follows: TGTGCCAGCAGTCCCGTCGACGGCTATGGCTACACCTTC. This gives the protein CASSPVDGYGYTF.

This clone rates as medium-sized. The J gene is TRBJ1-2, the V gene TRBV6-6, with D possibly being TRBD1 (5 bases). V lost 6 bases and J 6 bases, leaving 23 bases between the germline ends. Germline CDR1 is MNHNY and CDR2 is SVGAGI (reference sequence). This CDR3 is built from 16 residues. CDR3 coding DNA: TGTGCCAGCAGCCCCTCTTTCCGGGGCAGACTTGATGGCTACACCTTC. It is translated as CASSPSFRGRLDGYTF.

The chain recombines TRBV29-1 with TRBJ1-5; D call uncertain. The germline gives CDR1 SQVTM, CDR2 ANQGSEA. The CDR3 runs to 12 residues. V lost 4 bases to trimming and J lost 0 bases, with 4 bases between them. As DNA, the CDR3 is TGCAGCGTTGGGGGTAGCAATCAGCCCCAGCATTTT. It encodes CSVGGSNQPQHF.

The J gene is TRBJ2-3, the V gene TRBV6-4, with D maybe TRBD2 (5 bases). Trimming removed 2 bases at V and 0 bases at J, with 9 bases between. The CDR3 totals 15 residues. Germline V gene sequence: CDR1 MRHNA, CDR2 SNTAGT. CDR3 sequence (DNA): TGTGCCAGCAGTGACAGGACGGGGAGCACAGATACGCAGTATTTT. As protein: CASSDRTGSTDTQYF.

This sequence joins TRBV6-6 and TRBJ2-7, with TRBD2 as a possible D gene (7 bases). This CDR3 has 15 amino acids. Germline CDR1 MNHNY, CDR2 SVGAGI (reference sequence). V was pared by 0 bases and J by 6 bases, with 15 bases between. The CDR3 sequence: CASSYSGGAEIEQYF. The CDR3 DNA is TGTGCCAGCAGTTACTCGGGGGGGGCGGAAATCGAGCAGTACTTC.

This clone was detected a few times. V and J are TRBV23-1 and TRBJ1-4; 7 nucleotides align to TRBD1. TRBV23-1 is reported as an ORF; its role is uncertain. This CDR3 contains 14 residues. Unmatched junction bases numbered 3, after V lost 5 bases and J lost 3 bases. CDR3 amino acids: CASSEGAPNEKLFF. The CDR3, as DNA: TGCGCCAGCAGTGAGGGGGCGCCTAATGAAAAACTGTTTTTT.

This clone was recorded only once. At one of its ends the junction is not consistent with the germline gene, which may arise from a read error. V usage is TRBV4-2 and J usage is TRBJ2-2, with D perhaps being TRBD1 or TRBD2 (6 bases each). The length of the CDR3 is 13 residues. Germline V gene data show CDR1 as LGHNA and CDR2 as YNFKEQ. The chain's CDR3 is CAGSLGGGGELFF. In DNA form, the CDR3 reads TGTGCCGGCAGCCTCGGGGGCGGCGGGGAGCTGTTTTTT.

This clone showed up just a few times. The chain uses TRBV11-3 and TRBJ2-1; D gene uncertain. CDR3 length equals 14 residues. The germline V and J ends were trimmed by 5 bases and 7 bases, with 15 bases remaining between them. The germline V gene has CDR1 SGHNT and CDR2 YENEEA. CDR3 bases: TGTGCCAGCAGCCTGCTCCTATTGGGAAATGAGCAGTTCTTC. Protein: CASSLLLLGNEQFF.

The CDR3 DNA reads TGTGCCAGCGACAGCCCGTGGCCCCAGCATTTT. Its protein is CASDSPWPQHF. The chain carries TRBV21-1 and TRBJ1-5; the D call of TRBD1 is as the table states it, not checked on the DNA. TRBV21-1 is a pseudogene. The CDR3 runs to 11 residues.

The gene calls are TRBV4-1 and TRBJ2-5; D call uncertain. The germline V gene has CDR1 MGHRA and CDR2 YSYEKL. The CDR3 spans 12 residues. Trimming left V 2 bases short and J 5 bases short, with 6 bases between. CDR3 in DNA: TGCGCCAGCAGCCAACTTGGGGAGACCCAGTACTTC. This translates into CASSQLGETQYF.

In its sample, this clone was seen a few times. The V call is TRBV6-6, the J call TRBJ1-3, with D unresolved. Germline lookup yields CDR1 MNHNY and CDR2 SVGAGI (reference sequence). V was cut by 7 bases and J by 4 bases, with 20 bases left in between. The CDR3 totals 16 residues. The CDR3 bases are TGTGCCAGCACCTTAAGTTTCCGGACCACAGGAAACACCATATATTTT. Its protein product is CASTLSFRTTGNTIYF.

This clone was counted between two and nine times. V gene TRBV6-6 combines with J gene TRBJ1-3; D is undetermined. Germline V gives CDR1 MNHNY, CDR2 SVGAGI (reference sequence). V gave up 6 bases and J gave up 2 bases, with 14 bases separating them. The CDR3 is 15 residues long. In nucleotides, the CDR3 is TGTGCCAGCAGACGTCCAAAGGGTGCTGGAAACACCATATATTTT. Amino acid sequence: CASRRPKGAGNTIYF.

The J gene is TRBJ2-1, the V gene TRBV19; D gene uncertain. CDR3 length: 14 residues. V was trimmed by 1 base and J by 5 bases, leaving 9 bases between them. Germline V gene data show CDR1 as LNHDA and CDR2 as SQIVND (reference sequence). The CDR3 sequence is CASSIGSPNNEQFF. CDR3 in DNA: TGTGCCAGTAGTATAGGGTCCCCCAACAATGAGCAGTTCTTC.